The 31 T cell receptor beta chains below all came from one sample that was sequenced in a study of shared clonotypes between healthy human individuals. CD8 cells regarded as naive lacked CD45RO, were positively chosen for CCR7, and omitted terminally differentiated effector memory CD45RA+ cells. Produced via immunoSEQ multiplex PCR; TCRdb's table is partial and in-frame only. The top ten clones hold about 1.8% of a sample with around 2,000,000 clones, 93% of them seen once. Sequencing input: naive CD8+ T cells from PBMCs. These receptors originate from a man aged 18 to 30 in good health. Some clones in this sample may be carry-over from other donors' samples.

J is TRBJ2-2 and V is TRBV7-8; TRBD2 matches at 10 bases. The V gene's germline CDR1 is SGHVS and CDR2 FQNEAQ. V lost 4 bases to trimming and J lost 7 bases; unmatched junction nucleotides: 24. The CDR3 runs to 21 residues. The DNA of the CDR3 is TGTGCCAGCAGCTACCCGGGGGTCCGAGATGAGCTAGCGGGAGCCCGCGGGGAGCTGTTTTTT. Amino acid sequence: CASSYPGVRDELAGARGELFF.

The chain employs TRBV30 and TRBJ2-7; 7 bases map to TRBD1. Germline CDR1 and CDR2: GTSNPN and SVGIG (reference sequence). The trim removed 0 bases at V and 4 bases at J, leaving 12 bases unmatched. The CDR3 length is 16 residues. Here the CDR3 reads CAWSVGRGTERYEQYF. The CDR3 DNA reads TGTGCCTGGAGTGTCGGTCGAGGGACAGAGAGATACGAGCAGTACTTC.

The chain recombines TRBV4-3 with TRBJ2-3; D gene unclear. Germline-derived CDR1 and CDR2 are LGHNA and YSLEER. The CDR3 sequence is 14 residues long. V lost 3 bases to trimming and J lost 3 bases, with 10 bases between them. CDR3 in DNA: TGCGCCAGCAGCCACTATAGAAGGACAGATACGCAGTATTTT. It specifies CASSHYRRTDTQYF.

In the case of this clone: Other DNA sequences in this specimen translate into the identical CDR3. The chain couples TRBV9 to TRBJ1-1, with D perhaps matching TRBD1 (5 bases). The CDR3 runs to 14 residues. Germline CDR1 is SGDLS and CDR2 is YYNGEE. Trimming shortened V by 4 bases and J by 1 base, and 11 bases separated the two germline ends. The CDR3 DNA is TGTGCCAGCAGCACCGGGACGGAGAACACTGAAGCTTTCTTT. Protein sequence: CASSTGTENTEAFF. Full variable domain (missing parts from reference TRBV9 and TRBJ1-1): DSGVTQTPKHLITATGQRVTLRCSPRSGDLSVYWYQQSLDQGLQFLIQYYNGEERAKGNILERFSAQQFPDLHSELNLSSLELGDSALYFCASSTGTENTEAFFGQGTRLTVV.

The gene calls are TRBV9 and TRBJ2-2; TRBD2 is a possible D gene (6 bases). CDR3 size: 14 residues. The germline V and J ends were trimmed by 4 bases and 8 bases, with 15 bases remaining between them. Germline CDR1 reads SGDLS; CDR2 reads YYNGEE. CDR3 DNA: TGTGCCAGCAGCAGACGGGAGATTAGTGGGGAGCTGTTTTTT. Amino acid sequence: CASSRREISGELFF.

This rearrangement joins TRBV5-1 to TRBJ2-7; TRBD2 agrees at 10 bases. Trimming removed 3 bases from V and 3 bases from J; junction bases left unmatched: 9. The CDR3 extends over 16 amino acids. Germline assignment: CDR1 SGHRS and CDR2 YFSETQ. CDR3: CASSWETSGSFYEQYF. The CDR3 nucleotides are TGCGCCAGCAGCTGGGAGACTAGCGGGTCCTTCTACGAGCAGTACTTC.

This chain uses TRBV5-1 with TRBJ2-1; a possible D gene is TRBD1 (6 bases). V was trimmed by 4 bases and J by 9 bases, leaving 14 bases between them. The CDR3 sequence is 13 residues long. Germline assignment: CDR1 SGHRS and CDR2 YFSETQ. For the CDR3, the DNA is TGCGCCAGCAGCGTGCAGGGGCTGATTGAGCAGTTCTTC. Protein sequence: CASSVQGLIEQFF.

J is TRBJ2-7 and V is TRBV14; D gene ambiguous. This CDR3 contains 15 residues. V lost 3 bases, J lost 3 bases, and 15 bases lay in between. Germline CDR1 reads SGHDN; CDR2 reads FVKESK. CDR3 region: CASSHTGPTHYEQYF. CDR3 coding DNA: TGTGCCAGCAGCCACACGGGCCCTACCCACTACGAGCAGTACTTC.

CDR3 bases: TGTGCCATCAGTGAGTTCTCGGGACTAACCTCCTACGAGCAGTACTTC. It encodes CAISEFSGLTSYEQYF. The rearrangement joins TRBV10-3 to TRBJ2-7; 7 nucleotides agree with TRBD2. Looked up from germline, CDR1 is ENHRY and CDR2 is SYGVKD. V shed 1 base and J 0 bases; nucleotides not matched to a gene: 6. The CDR3 is 16 amino acids.

The chain is built from TRBV5-6 and TRBJ1-4, with TRBD1 identical over 8 bases. The CDR3 is made up of 14 amino acids. Germline assignment: CDR1 SGHDT and CDR2 YYEEEE. Trimming at V came to 4 bases and at J to 6 bases, leaving 5 bases not matched to a gene. CDR3 coding DNA: TGTGCCAGCAGCATCGACAGGGGAGATGAAAAACTGTTTTTT. It translates to CASSIDRGDEKLFF.

This clone appeared once. The chain combines TRBV29-1 with TRBJ2-3; D gene ambiguous. There are 16 residues in the CDR3. V lost 0 bases to trimming and J lost 6 bases, with 19 bases between them. The germline gives CDR1 SQVTM, CDR2 ANQGSEA. This CDR3 reads CSVEDLPGTRSDTQYF. CDR3 nucleotide sequence: TGCAGCGTTGAAGATCTACCGGGCACAAGGTCGGATACGCAGTATTTT.

This clone is a singleton in its sample. V usage is TRBV6-4 and J usage is TRBJ2-7; maybe TRBD2 (5 bases). Germline V gene data show CDR1 as MRHNA and CDR2 as SNTAGT. V shed 3 bases and J shed 6 bases, with 15 bases lying between them. CDR3 length equals 14 residues. The CDR3 DNA follows: TGTGCCAGCAGTGATGGACGAGGCGGAGGCGAGCAGTACTTC. Translation gives CASSDGRGGGEQYF.

The chain carries TRBV9 and TRBJ2-5, with D unresolved. CDR1 and CDR2 from the germline V gene are SGDLS and YYNGEE. V was pared by 0 bases and J by 5 bases, with 14 bases between. There are 15 residues in the CDR3. The CDR3 sequence: CASSVGASTGETQYF. In DNA form, the CDR3 reads TGTGCCAGCAGCGTAGGGGCCTCTACTGGGGAGACCCAGTACTTC.

This rearrangement joins TRBV4-3 to TRBJ1-1, with TRBD1 matching 7 bases. The CDR3 spans 15 residues. Germline V lookup: CDR1 LGHNA, CDR2 YSLEER. Trimming at V came to 0 bases and at J to 8 bases, leaving 9 bases not matched to a gene. The CDR3 region is CASSQDRQGGPEAFF. Here the CDR3 DNA reads TGCGCCAGCAGCCAAGATCGGCAGGGGGGTCCAGAAGCTTTCTTT.

The rearrangement links TRBV10-3 to TRBJ2-7; no firm D call. The CDR3 consists of 15 residues. Germline loops: CDR1 ENHRY, CDR2 SYGVKD. V was pared by 0 bases and J by 3 bases, with 12 bases between. In DNA, the CDR3 is TGTGCCATCAGTGAGTCGAGGTTTTCGGGCTACGAGCAGTACTTC. Its protein is CAISESRFSGYEQYF.

J is TRBJ2-3 and V is TRBV5-1; 8 bases line up with TRBD2. CDR1 and CDR2 from the germline V gene are SGHRS and YFSETQ. J was trimmed by 2 bases and V by 4 bases; bases with no gene match: 15. The CDR3 has 18 residues. DNA for the CDR3: TGCGCCAGCAGCATCCCGATAGCGGGGCCAAGCTACACAGATACGCAGTATTTT. This sequence encodes CASSIPIAGPSYTDTQYF.

This rearrangement joins TRBV9 to TRBJ2-7; D perhaps matches TRBD1 (6 bases). Trimming took off 4 bases at V and 13 bases at J, with 24 bases between the two ends. There are 14 residues in the CDR3. The germline gives CDR1 SGDLS, CDR2 YYNGEE. CDR3 in DNA: TGTGCCAGCAGCCCCGAGGGGAGAGGACAGCCCATTTACTTC. Amino acids: CASSPEGRGQPIYF.

The CDR3, as DNA: TGCAGCGTTGAAGGTGGGGATTTAAACACTGAAGCTTTCTTT. Its protein product is CSVEGGDLNTEAFF. The rearrangement joins TRBV29-1 to TRBJ1-1; D not resolved. With 1 base removed from V and 2 bases from J, the gap between germline ends came to 11 bases. This CDR3 spans 14 amino acids. CDR1 SQVTM and CDR2 ANQGSEA come from the germline V gene.

The chain employs TRBV13 and TRBJ1-2; D unclear. V was clipped by 0 bases and J by 6 bases, with 11 bases between them. Germline V gene data show CDR1 as PRHDT and CDR2 as FYEKMQ (reference sequence). The CDR3 covers 14 residues. Here the CDR3 reads CASSLGGIGHGYTF. The CDR3 bases are TGTGCCAGCAGCTTAGGGGGCATAGGGCATGGCTACACCTTC. The complete variable domain, with remaining parts taken from reference TRBV13 and TRBJ1-2, reads AAGVIQSPRHLIKEKRETATLKCYPIPRHDTVYWYQQGPGQDPQFLISFYEKMQSDKGSIPDRFSAQQFSDYHSELNMSSLELGDSALYFCASSLGGIGHGYTFGSGTRLTVV.

This rearrangement joins TRBV18 to TRBJ2-3; a possible D gene is TRBD2 (6 bases). Trimming removed 3 bases from V and 0 bases from J, with 19 bases in between. CDR3 size: 18 residues. Germline values: CDR1 KGHSH, CDR2 LQKENI. CDR3 protein: CASSPVSQRVYSTDTQYF. The DNA of the CDR3 is TGTGCCAGCTCACCGGTGTCCCAGCGGGTATATAGCACAGATACGCAGTATTTT.

V gene TRBV5-1 combines with J gene TRBJ2-1; either TRBD1 or TRBD2 may fit D (5 bases each). The CDR3 is made up of 14 amino acids. Germline V gene sequence: CDR1 SGHRS, CDR2 YFSETQ. The V end lost 0 bases, the J end lost 9 bases, and 13 bases lay between the germline ends. CDR3 sequence: CASSLVGTGLEQFF. CDR3 in DNA: TGCGCCAGCAGCTTGGTCGGGACGGGCCTTGAGCAGTTCTTC.

This chain joins TRBV6-1 and TRBJ1-5; a weak D match, TRBD1 (6 bases). V was pared by 2 bases and J by 6 bases, with 14 bases between. The CDR3 is made up of 15 amino acids. Germline V gene sequence: CDR1 MNHNS, CDR2 SASEGT. CDR3 coding DNA: TGTGCCAGCAGTGAAATGGGGGGCGCGGCTCAGCCCCAGCATTTT. The encoded protein is CASSEMGGAAQPQHF.

V usage is TRBV5-5 and J usage is TRBJ2-1; D perhaps matches TRBD1 (5 bases). CDR3 length equals 12 residues. Looked up from germline, CDR1 is SGHKS and CDR2 is YYEKEE (reference sequence). V lost 0 bases to trimming and J lost 8 bases, with 6 bases between them. The DNA for the CDR3 is TGTGCCAGCAGCTTGGGGGGCGATGAGCAGTTCTTC. This gives the protein CASSLGGDEQFF.

The chain recombines TRBV7-9 with TRBJ2-7, with a weak D call TRBD2 (5 bases). The CDR3 totals 14 residues. V dropped 6 bases and J dropped 3 bases, with 15 bases sitting between them. CDR1 is SEHNR and CDR2 is FQNEAQ in the germline V gene (reference sequence). CDR3: CASSAVEVGYEQYF. CDR3 sequence (DNA): TGTGCCAGCAGTGCAGTGGAGGTTGGCTACGAGCAGTACTTC.

The rearrangement uses TRBV5-1 and TRBJ1-1; the D gene is possibly TRBD1 (5 bases). CDR3 length equals 16 residues. The ends were cut back, 0 bases at V and 10 bases at J, with 22 bases in the middle. CDR1 and CDR2 (germline): SGHRS, YFSETQ. CDR3 loop: CASSLAPVGGFGGAFF. The CDR3 region has the DNA TGCGCCAGCAGCTTGGCCCCGGTGGGGGGGTTCGGTGGAGCTTTCTTT.

The V call is TRBV7-9, the J call TRBJ2-3, with 7 bases that match TRBD2. The germline gives CDR1 SEHNR, CDR2 FQNEAQ (reference sequence). The CDR3 sequence is 14 residues long. V was clipped by 5 bases and J by 2 bases; unmatched bases: 4. CDR3 nucleotide sequence: TGTGCCAGCAGCGCTACTAGCGCCACAGATACGCAGTATTTT. Translated: CASSATSATDTQYF.

The J gene is TRBJ2-7, the V gene TRBV10-1, with no clear D. There are 14 residues in the CDR3. V was trimmed by 0 bases and J by 4 bases, leaving 10 bases between them. Germline lookup yields CDR1 WNHNN and CDR2 SYGVQD (reference sequence). This CDR3 reads CASSESGLVYEQYF. DNA of the CDR3: TGCGCCAGCAGTGAGTCGGGTCTCGTGTACGAGCAGTACTTC.

The rearrangement uses TRBV28 and TRBJ2-1, with TRBD2 identical over 13 bases. The germline CDR1 and CDR2 sequences are MDHEN and SYDVKM. The CDR3 totals 14 residues. Germline trimming cut 6 bases from V and 8 bases from J; bases unmatched to any gene: 4. CDR3 sequence reads: CASSTSGRAYEQFF. CDR3 DNA: TGTGCCAGCAGCACTAGCGGGAGGGCTTATGAGCAGTTCTTC.

To note about this clone: A junction boundary mismatches the germline segment, possibly from a read error. This chain uses TRBV28 with TRBJ2-7, with 7 bases identical to TRBD1. From germline, CDR1 is MDHEN and CDR2 SYDVKM. The CDR3 contains 9 residues. CDR3 nucleotide sequence: TGTGCCAGGCCGGGACAGAAAGACTTC. This encodes CARPGQKDF. The full variable domain, rest sourced from reference TRBV28 and TRBJ2-7, is DVKVTQSSRYLVKRTGEKVFLECVQDMDHENMFWYRQDPGLGLRLIYFSYDVKMKEKGDIPEGYSVSREKKERFSLILESASTNQTSMYLCARPGQKDFGPGTRLTVT.

V usage is TRBV7-3 and J usage is TRBJ2-5, with TRBD1 matching over 12 bases. This CDR3 comprises 17 residues. The V gene's germline CDR1 is SGHTA and CDR2 FQGTGA. V dropped 0 bases and J dropped 5; count of bases not matched to a gene: 7. CDR3 nucleotide sequence: TGTGCCAGCAGCTTAACGCCCGGGACAGGGGGCTGGGAGACCCAGTACTTC. The encoded protein is CASSLTPGTGGWETQYF.

The chain couples TRBV29-1 to TRBJ1-5; D is unclear. This CDR3 has 14 amino acids. V was cut by 1 base and J by 3 bases, with 10 bases left in between. The germline gives CDR1 SQVTM, CDR2 ANQGSEA. The CDR3 loop is CSVEAPSHNQPQHF. The CDR3 coding sequence is TGCAGCGTTGAAGCTCCGAGCCACAATCAGCCCCAGCATTTT.